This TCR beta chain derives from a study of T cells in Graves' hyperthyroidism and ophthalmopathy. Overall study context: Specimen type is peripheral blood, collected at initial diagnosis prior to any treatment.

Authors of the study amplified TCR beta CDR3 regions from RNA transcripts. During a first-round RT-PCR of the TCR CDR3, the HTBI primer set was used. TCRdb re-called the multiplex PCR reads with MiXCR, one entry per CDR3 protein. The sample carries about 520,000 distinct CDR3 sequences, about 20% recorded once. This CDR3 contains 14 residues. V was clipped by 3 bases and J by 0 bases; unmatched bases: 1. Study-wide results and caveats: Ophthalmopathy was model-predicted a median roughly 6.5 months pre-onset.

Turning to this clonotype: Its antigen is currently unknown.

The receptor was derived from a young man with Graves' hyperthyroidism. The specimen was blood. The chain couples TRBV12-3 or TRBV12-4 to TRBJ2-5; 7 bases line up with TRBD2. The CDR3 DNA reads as TGTGCCAGCAGTTTCACTAGCGACCAAGAGACCCAGTACTTC. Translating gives CASSFTSDQETQYF.